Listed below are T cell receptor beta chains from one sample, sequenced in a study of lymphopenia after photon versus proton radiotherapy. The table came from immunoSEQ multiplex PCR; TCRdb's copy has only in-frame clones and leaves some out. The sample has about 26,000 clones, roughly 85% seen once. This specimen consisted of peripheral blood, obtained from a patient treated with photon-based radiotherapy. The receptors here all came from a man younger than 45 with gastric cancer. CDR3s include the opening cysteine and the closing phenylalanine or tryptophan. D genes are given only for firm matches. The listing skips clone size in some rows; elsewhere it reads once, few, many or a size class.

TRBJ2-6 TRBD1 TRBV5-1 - TGCGCCAGCAGCAGCCGACTGGGACAGGGGGCTCCCTCTGGGGCCAACGTCCTGACTTTC CASSSRLGQGAPSGANVLTF
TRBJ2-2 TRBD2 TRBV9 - TGTGCCAGCAGCCCCCGAGGAAGGGAGGGCACCGGGGAGCTGTTTTTT CASSPRGREGTGELFF
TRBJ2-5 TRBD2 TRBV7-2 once TGTGCCAGCAGCTTTGGCGGGGGGGGTCCCAGGGCCCAGTACTTC CASSFGGGGPRAQYF
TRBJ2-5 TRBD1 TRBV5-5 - TGTGCCAGCAATACTCCGGGACAGGGGCAAGAGACCCAGTACTTC CASNTPGQGQETQYF
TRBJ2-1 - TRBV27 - TGTGCCAGCAGTTTATCGTGGTTGAGGTTCACCTACAATGAGCAGTTCTTC CASSLSWLRFTYNEQFF
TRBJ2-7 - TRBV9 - TGTGCCAGCAGCGTGGGCGGGACAGCTCACCGTCGGGAGCAGTACTTC CASSVGGTAHRREQYF
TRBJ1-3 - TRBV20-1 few TGCAGTGCCCCAATAGGAAACACCATATATTTT CSAPIGNTIYF
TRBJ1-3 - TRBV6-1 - TGTGCCAGCAGTGAGATAGGCCACAGGGTAGCTGGAAACACCATATATTTT CASSEIGHRVAGNTIYF
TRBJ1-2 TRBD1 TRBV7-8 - TGTGCCAGCAGCTTAGTCGGGACAGGGACATATGGCTACACCTTC CASSLVGTGTYGYTF
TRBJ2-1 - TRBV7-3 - TGTGCCAGCAGCTCTCAGGGGAATGAGCAGTTCTTC CASSSQGNEQFF
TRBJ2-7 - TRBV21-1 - TGTGCCAGCAGCAAAGTAGTCGGACTACCCTACGAGCAGTACTTC CASSKVVGLPYEQYF
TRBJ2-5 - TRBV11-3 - TGTGCCAGCCGCCGGTCTGAGCAAGAGACCCAGTACTTC CASRRSEQETQYF
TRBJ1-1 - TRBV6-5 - TGTGCCAGCAGTTTCCGCTCGGGGAGCACTGAAGCTTTCTTT CASSFRSGSTEAFF
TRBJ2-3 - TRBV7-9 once TGTGCCAGCAGCTTAGTAATAACGGCCTTGGGAGATACGCAGTATTTT CASSLVITALGDTQYF
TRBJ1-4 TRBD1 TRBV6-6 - TGTGCCAGCAAGGACAGGGGGGGAACTAATGAAAAACTGTTTTTT CASKDRGGTNEKLFF
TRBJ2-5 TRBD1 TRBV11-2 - TGTGCCAGCAGCTCCCTGGGGACAGGGGGAGAGACCCAGTACTTC CASSSLGTGGETQYF
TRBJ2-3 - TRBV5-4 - TGTGCCAGCAGCTTGAGCACAGATACGCAGTATTTT CASSLSTDTQYF
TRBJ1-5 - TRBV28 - TGTGCCAGCAGTTTACCGGGAACCGGACAGAAGGCACAGCCCCAGCATTTT CASSLPGTGQKAQPQHF
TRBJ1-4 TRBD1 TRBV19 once TGTGCCAGTAGTATCAACAGGGGTGAGAATGAAAAACTGTTTTTT CASSINRGENEKLFF
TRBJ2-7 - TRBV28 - TGTGCCAGCATTCCAGGGGGAGGATCCTACGAGCAGTACTTC CASIPGGGSYEQYF
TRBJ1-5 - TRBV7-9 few TGTGCCAGCGCTGAGGGGGGAGTGAGCAATCAGCCCCAGCATTTT CASAEGGVSNQPQHF
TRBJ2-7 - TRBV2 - TGTGCCAGCAGTGGCGTGGAGGGGTCCTACGAGCAGTACTTC CASSGVEGSYEQYF
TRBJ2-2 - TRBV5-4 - TGTGCCAGCAGCCTTCGAATCACCGGGGAGCTGTTTTTT CASSLRITGELFF
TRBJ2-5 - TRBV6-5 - TGTGCCAGCAGTTACCCCGCGGGAGAGACCCAGTACTTC CASSYPAGETQYF
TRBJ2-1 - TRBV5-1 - TGCGCCAGCAGCGACCTTGGCACTAGCTACAATGAGCAGTTCTTC CASSDLGTSYNEQFF
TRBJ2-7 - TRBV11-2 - TGTGCCAGCAGCTTAGACGTCCCAGGGGCCTACGAGCAGTACTTC CASSLDVPGAYEQYF
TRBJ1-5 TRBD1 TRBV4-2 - TGTGCCAGCAGCCAAATCTGGACAGGGGACAATCAGCCCCAGCATTTT CASSQIWTGDNQPQHF
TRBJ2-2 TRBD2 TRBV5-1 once TGCGCCAGCAGCTTTTTATCCCGGCGGGTAACTAGCGGGAACACCGGGGAGCTGTTTTTT CASSFLSRRVTSGNTGELFF
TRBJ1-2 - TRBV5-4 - TGTGCCAGCAGCCCAGACAGGTGGCCCTGGGTAGGCTACACCTTC CASSPDRWPWVGYTF
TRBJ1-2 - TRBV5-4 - TGTGCCAGCGGAGGGGGAGGGAACTATGGCTACACCTTC CASGGGGNYGYTF
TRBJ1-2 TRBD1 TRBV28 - TGTGCCAGCGGGGACAGTTATAACTATGGCTACACCTTC CASGDSYNYGYTF
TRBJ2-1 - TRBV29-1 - TGCAGCGTTGGGGGCGGATACAATGAGCAGTTCTTC CSVGGGYNEQFF
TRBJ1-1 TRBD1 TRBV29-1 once TGCAGCGTTGAGGACAGGCAGAACACTGAAGCTTTCTTT CSVEDRQNTEAFF
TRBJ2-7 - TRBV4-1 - TGCGCCAGCAGCCAAGAGGGGGCCGGGGAAATCTACGAGCAGTACTTC CASSQEGAGEIYEQYF
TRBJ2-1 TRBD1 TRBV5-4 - TGTGCCAGCACCCGGGACAGGGGGTACAATGAGCAGTTCTTC CASTRDRGYNEQFF
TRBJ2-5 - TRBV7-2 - TGTGCCAGCAGCCCCCAATCCCGTGAAGAGACCCAGTACTTC CASSPQSREETQYF
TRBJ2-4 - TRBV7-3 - TGTGCCAGCAGCCCGGGACCAGAAGCCTCAATTCAGTACTTC CASSPGPEASIQYF
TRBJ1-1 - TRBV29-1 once TGCAGCGTTGAAGATCGGGGCACTGAAGCTTTCTTT CSVEDRGTEAFF
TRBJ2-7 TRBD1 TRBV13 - TGTGCCAGCAGTCACAGGGGCAACCACGAGCAGTACTTC CASSHRGNHEQYF
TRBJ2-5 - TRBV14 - TGTGCCAGCAGCCAAGATTTGGTCCGAGAGACCCAGTACTTC CASSQDLVRETQYF
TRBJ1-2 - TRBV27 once TGTGCCAGCAGTTACTCCGGGACAAGGCATGGCTACACCTTC CASSYSGTRHGYTF
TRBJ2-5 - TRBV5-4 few TGTGCCAGCGGACCCAGGGCGCGGGAGACCCAGTACTTC CASGPRARETQYF
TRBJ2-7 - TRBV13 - TGTGCCAGCAGCTTCGGGCTGACCGGCTCCTACGAGCAGTACTTC CASSFGLTGSYEQYF
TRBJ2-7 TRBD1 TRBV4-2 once TGTGCCAGCAGCCTAAGGGACAGGGGCTACGAGCAGTACTTC CASSLRDRGYEQYF
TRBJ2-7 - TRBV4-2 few TGTGCCAGCAGCCAAGACGGACAGAGCTCCTACGAGCAGTACTTC CASSQDGQSSYEQYF
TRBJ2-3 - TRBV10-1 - TGCGCCAGCAGTGGGGGCGGCACAGATACGCAGTATTTT CASSGGGTDTQYF
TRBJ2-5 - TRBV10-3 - TGTGCCACCAATTCCCCCCCCAAAGAGACCCAGTACTTC CATNSPPKETQYF
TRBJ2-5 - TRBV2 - TGTGCCAGCAGTGAAGGGGGAGCGGGCGATGTTGAGACCCAGTACTTC CASSEGGAGDVETQYF
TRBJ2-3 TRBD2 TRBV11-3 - TGTGCCAGCAGCTTGTCGGGAGGGGGCACAGATACGCAGTATTTT CASSLSGGGTDTQYF
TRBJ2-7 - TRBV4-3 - TGCGCCAGCAGCCAAGAACCGCAGGGGCCCTACGAGCAGTACTTC CASSQEPQGPYEQYF
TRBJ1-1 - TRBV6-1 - TGTGCCAGCAGTGAAAGGTCAGGGGTTGACAACACTGAAGCTTTCTTT CASSERSGVDNTEAFF
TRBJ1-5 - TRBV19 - TGTGCCAGTAGTATTTCGGGGCCACGCTTTAGCAATCAGCCCCAGCATTTT CASSISGPRFSNQPQHF
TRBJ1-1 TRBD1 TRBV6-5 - TGTGCCAGCAGTTTTTTGACAGGGAAAGCTTTCTTT CASSFLTGKAFF
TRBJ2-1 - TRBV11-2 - TGTGCCAGCAGCTTGGTACATGGTCTCTACAATGAGCAGTTCTTC CASSLVHGLYNEQFF
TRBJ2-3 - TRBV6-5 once TGTGCCAGCAGTTACTCGGGGGATACCCGCCCAGATACGCAGTATTTT CASSYSGDTRPDTQYF